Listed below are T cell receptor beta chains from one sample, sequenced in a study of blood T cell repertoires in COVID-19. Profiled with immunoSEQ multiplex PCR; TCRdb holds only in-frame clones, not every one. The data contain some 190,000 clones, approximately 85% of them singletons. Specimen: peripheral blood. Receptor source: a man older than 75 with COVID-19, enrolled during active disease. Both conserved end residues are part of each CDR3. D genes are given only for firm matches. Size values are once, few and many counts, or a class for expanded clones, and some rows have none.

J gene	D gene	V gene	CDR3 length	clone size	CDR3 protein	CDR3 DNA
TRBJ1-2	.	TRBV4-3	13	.	CASSQDINYGYTF	TGCGCCAGCAGCCAGGACATTAACTATGGCTACACCTTC
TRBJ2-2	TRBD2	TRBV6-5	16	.	CASSYLGLEAPGELFF	TGTGCCAGCAGTTACTTGGGACTAGAGGCCCCCGGGGAGCTGTTTTTT
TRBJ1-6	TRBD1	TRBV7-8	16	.	CASSANRDRVGSPLHF	TGTGCCAGCAGCGCAAACCGGGACAGGGTTGGTTCACCCCTCCACTTT
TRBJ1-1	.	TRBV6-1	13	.	CASSETVDTEAFF	TGTGCCAGCAGTGAGACAGTCGACACTGAAGCTTTCTTT
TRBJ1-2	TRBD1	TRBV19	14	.	CASSGTGGLAGYTF	TGTGCCAGTAGTGGGACAGGGGGGTTGGCTGGCTACACCTTC
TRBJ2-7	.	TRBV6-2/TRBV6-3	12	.	CASSHLAGEQYF	TGTGCCAGCAGTCACCTGGCGGGGGAGCAGTACTTC
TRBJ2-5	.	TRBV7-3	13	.	CASSSGLGKTQYF	TGTGCCAGCAGCTCGGGACTGGGGAAGACCCAGTACTTC
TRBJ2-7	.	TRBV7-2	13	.	CASSLGWLYEQYF	TGTGCCAGCAGCTTAGGTTGGCTCTACGAGCAGTACTTC
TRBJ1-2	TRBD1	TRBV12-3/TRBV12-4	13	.	CASSLDRGRGYTF	TGTGCCAGCAGTTTAGACAGGGGCCGTGGCTACACCTTC
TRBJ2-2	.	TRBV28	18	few	CASSRPHGVASNTGELFF	TGTGCCAGCAGTCGACCGCACGGGGTAGCGTCGAACACCGGGGAGCTGTTTTTT
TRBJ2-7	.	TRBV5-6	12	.	CASTRAGPEQYF	TGTGCCAGCACCAGGGCCGGCCCGGAGCAGTACTTC
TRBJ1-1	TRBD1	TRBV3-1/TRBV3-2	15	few	CASSQTPDRITEAFF	TGTGCCAGCAGCCAAACCCCGGACAGGATCACTGAAGCTTTCTTT
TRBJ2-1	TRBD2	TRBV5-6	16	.	CASSLRGGGALNEQFF	TGTGCCAGCAGCTTGAGGGGCGGGGGGGCCTTGAATGAGCAGTTCTTC
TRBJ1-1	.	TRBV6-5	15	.	CASSPPNFGRGGAFF	TGTGCCAGCAGCCCACCTAATTTCGGTAGGGGGGGAGCTTTCTTT
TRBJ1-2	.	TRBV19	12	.	CASSNGGYGYTF	TGTGCCAGTAGTAACGGGGGCTATGGCTACACCTTC
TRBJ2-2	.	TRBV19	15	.	CASSTHLGNTGELFF	TGTGCCAGTAGTACTCACCTCGGGAACACCGGGGAGCTGTTTTTT
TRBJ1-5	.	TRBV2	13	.	CASSEFLSLTQHF	TGTGCCAGCAGTGAATTTCTAAGCTTGACCCAGCATTTT
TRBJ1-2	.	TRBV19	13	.	CASSRGRQYGYTF	TGTGCCAGTAGTCGGGGGAGGCAATATGGCTACACCTTC
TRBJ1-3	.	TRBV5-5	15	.	CASSFRGSSGNTIYF	TGTGCCAGCAGCTTTAGGGGAAGCTCTGGAAACACCATATATTTT
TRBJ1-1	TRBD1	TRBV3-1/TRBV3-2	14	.	CASSPRDSNTEAFF	TGTGCCAGCAGCCCTCGGGACAGCAACACTGAAGCTTTCTTT
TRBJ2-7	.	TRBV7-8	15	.	CASSLGQGTSYEQYF	TGTGCCAGCAGCTTAGGGCAGGGGACCTCCTACGAGCAGTACTTC
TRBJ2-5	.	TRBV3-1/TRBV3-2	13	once	CASRRQGTETQYF	TGTGCCAGCCGGCGGCAGGGGACCGAGACCCAGTACTTC
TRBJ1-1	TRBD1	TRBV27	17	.	CASSLSRTGKTDTEAFF	TGTGCCAGCAGTCTCTCCCGGACAGGGAAAACGGACACTGAAGCTTTCTTT
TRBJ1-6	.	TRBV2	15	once	CASSPDRYRNSPLHF	TGTGCCAGCAGTCCCGACCGCTACAGGAATTCACCCCTCCACTTT
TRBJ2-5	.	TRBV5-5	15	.	CASSFDSDPRETQYF	TGTGCCAGCAGTTTCGACAGCGACCCCCGAGAGACCCAGTACTTC
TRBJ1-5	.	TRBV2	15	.	CASSRDYLSNQPQHF	TGTGCCAGCAGTAGGGACTATCTTAGCAATCAGCCCCAGCATTTT
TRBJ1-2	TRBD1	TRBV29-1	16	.	CSVAEGQGAWDYGYTF	TGCAGCGTTGCTGAGGGACAGGGGGCGTGGGACTATGGCTACACCTTC
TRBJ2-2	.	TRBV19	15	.	CASSAWQGNTGELFF	TGTGCCAGTTCGGCGTGGCAGGGAAACACCGGGGAGCTGTTTTTT
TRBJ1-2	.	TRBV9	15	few	CASSVRSRQGGGYTF	TGTGCCAGCAGCGTACGATCTCGGCAGGGCGGTGGCTACACCTTC
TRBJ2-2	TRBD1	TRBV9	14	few	CASSAGTVTGELFF	TGTGCCAGCAGCGCCGGGACAGTCACCGGGGAGCTGTTTTTT
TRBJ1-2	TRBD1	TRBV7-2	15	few	CASSHRDRGYYGYTF	TGTGCCAGCAGCCACCGGGACAGGGGATACTATGGCTACACCTTC
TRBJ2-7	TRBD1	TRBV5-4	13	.	CASSPGQTYEQYF	TGTGCCAGCAGCCCGGGACAGACCTACGAGCAGTACTTC
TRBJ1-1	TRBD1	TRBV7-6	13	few	CASSWGQGTEAFF	TGTGCCAGCAGCTGGGGACAGGGCACTGAAGCTTTCTTT